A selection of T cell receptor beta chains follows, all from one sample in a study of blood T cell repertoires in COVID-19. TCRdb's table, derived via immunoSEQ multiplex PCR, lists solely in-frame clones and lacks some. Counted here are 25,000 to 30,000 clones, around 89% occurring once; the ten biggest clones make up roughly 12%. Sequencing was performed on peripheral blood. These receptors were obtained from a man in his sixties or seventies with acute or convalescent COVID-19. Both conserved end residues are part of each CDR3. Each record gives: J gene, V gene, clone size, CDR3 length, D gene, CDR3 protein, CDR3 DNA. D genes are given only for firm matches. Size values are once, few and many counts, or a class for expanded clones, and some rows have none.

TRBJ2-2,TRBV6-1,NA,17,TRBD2,CASSETSGRGRSGELFF,TGTGCCAGCAGTGAAACTAGCGGGAGGGGGCGGAGCGGGGAGCTGTTTTTT
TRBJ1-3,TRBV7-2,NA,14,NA,CASSPGQPGNTIYF,TGTGCCAGCAGCCCCGGACAGCCTGGAAACACCATATATTTT
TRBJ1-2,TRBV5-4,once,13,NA,CASSLDSSYGYTF,TGTGCCAGCAGCTTGGACAGTAGCTATGGCTACACCTTC
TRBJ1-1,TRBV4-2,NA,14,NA,CASSQVTGYTEAFF,TGTGCCAGCAGCCAAGTAACAGGCTACACTGAAGCTTTCTTT
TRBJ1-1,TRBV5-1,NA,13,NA,CASYLERGTEAFF,TGCGCCAGCTACCTCGAACGGGGCACTGAAGCTTTCTTT
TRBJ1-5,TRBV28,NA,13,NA,CASLAGLGQPQHF,TGTGCCAGCTTAGCAGGGTTGGGTCAGCCCCAGCATTTT
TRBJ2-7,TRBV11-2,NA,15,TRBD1,CASSRGQRNSYEQYF,TGTGCCAGCAGCCGGGGACAGCGGAACTCCTACGAGCAGTACTTC
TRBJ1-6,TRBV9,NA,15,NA,CASSVEAGDGTPLHF,TGTGCCAGCAGCGTAGAGGCAGGGGACGGAACACCCCTCCACTTT
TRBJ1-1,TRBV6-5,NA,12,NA,CASSRQNTEAFF,TGTGCCAGCAGTCGACAGAACACTGAAGCTTTCTTT
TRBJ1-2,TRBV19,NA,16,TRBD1,CASSIETGGAFYGYTF,TGTGCCAGTAGTATCGAGACAGGGGGCGCTTTCTATGGCTACACCTTC
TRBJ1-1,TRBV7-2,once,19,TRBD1,CASSLQPLQGAGEGTEAFF,TGTGCCAGCAGCTTACAACCCCTCCAGGGGGCTGGAGAGGGCACTGAAGCTTTCTTT
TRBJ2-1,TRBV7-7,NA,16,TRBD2,CASSPNPGTSVGEQFF,TGTGCTAGCAGCCCGAACCCGGGGACTAGCGTAGGTGAGCAGTTCTTC
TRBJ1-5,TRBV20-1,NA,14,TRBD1,CSASGDRWDQPQHF,TGCAGTGCAAGTGGGGACAGATGGGATCAGCCCCAGCATTTT
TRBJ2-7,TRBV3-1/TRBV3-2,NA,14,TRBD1,CASSLQGARDEQYF,TGTGCCAGCAGCCTACAGGGGGCGAGGGACGAGCAGTACTTC
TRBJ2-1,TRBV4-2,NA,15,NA,CASSQDNRGYNEQFF,TGTGCCAGCAGCCAAGATAATCGCGGCTACAATGAGCAGTTCTTC
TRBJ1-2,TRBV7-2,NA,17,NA,CASSLAGGPQGNYGYTF,TGTGCCAGCAGCTTAGCGGGCGGCCCCCAGGGGAACTATGGCTACACCTTC
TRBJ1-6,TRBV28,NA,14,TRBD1,CASSWDRDNSPLHF,TGTGCCAGCAGTTGGGACAGGGATAATTCACCCCTCCACTTT
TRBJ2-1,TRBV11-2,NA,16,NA,CASSLGQGGSYNEQFF,TGTGCCAGCAGCTTAGGGCAGGGTGGATCCTACAATGAGCAGTTCTTC
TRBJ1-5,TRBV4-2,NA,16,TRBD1,CASSQDRTGAGQPQHF,TGTGCCAGCAGCCAAGATCGGACAGGAGCGGGTCAGCCCCAGCATTTT
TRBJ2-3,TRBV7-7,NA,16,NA,CASSLGVAGETDTQYF,TGTGCCAGCAGCCTAGGGGTGGCAGGGGAAACAGATACGCAGTATTTT
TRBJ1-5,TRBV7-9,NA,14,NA,CASSSGVSNQPQHF,TGTGCCAGCAGCTCAGGGGTTAGCAATCAGCCCCAGCATTTT
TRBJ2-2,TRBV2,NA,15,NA,CASSLLIANTGELFF,TGTGCCAGCAGCCTCCTTATAGCGAACACCGGGGAGCTGTTTTTT
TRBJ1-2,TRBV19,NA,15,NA,CASSIGLGLNYGYTF,TGTGCCAGTAGTATAGGATTGGGACTTAACTATGGCTACACCTTC
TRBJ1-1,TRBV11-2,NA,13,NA,CASSPIYGTEAFF,TGTGCCAGCAGCCCCATCTACGGGACTGAAGCTTTCTTT
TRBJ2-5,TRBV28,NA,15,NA,CASHRRGQAQETQYF,TGTGCCAGTCATAGGAGGGGGCAGGCCCAAGAGACCCAGTACTTC
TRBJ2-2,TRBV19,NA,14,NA,CASSHREGVGELFF,TGTGCCAGTAGCCACAGGGAGGGAGTCGGGGAGCTGTTTTTT
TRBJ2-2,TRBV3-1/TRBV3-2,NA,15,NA,CASRGWDDDTGELFF,TGTGCCAGCCGCGGGTGGGATGACGACACCGGGGAGCTGTTTTTT
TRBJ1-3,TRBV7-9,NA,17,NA,CASSPPGGSTSGNTIYF,TGTGCCAGCAGCCCTCCCGGGGGGTCCACCTCTGGAAACACCATATATTTT
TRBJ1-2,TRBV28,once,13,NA,CASSVTGGGGYTF,TGTGCCAGCAGTGTGACAGGCGGAGGTGGCTACACCTTC
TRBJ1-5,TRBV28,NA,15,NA,CASRSGRSGNQPQHF,TGTGCCAGCAGGTCAGGGCGATCAGGCAATCAGCCCCAGCATTTT
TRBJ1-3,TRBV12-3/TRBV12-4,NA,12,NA,CASNQAGNTIYF,TGTGCCAGCAATCAGGCTGGAAACACCATATATTTT
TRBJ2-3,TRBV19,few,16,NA,CASSIVGSSNTDTQYF,TGTGCCAGTAGTATAGTCGGGAGTTCAAACACAGATACGCAGTATTTT
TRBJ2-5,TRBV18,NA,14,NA,CASSLPGPQETQYF,TGTGCCAGCTCACTCCCTGGCCCACAAGAGACCCAGTACTTC
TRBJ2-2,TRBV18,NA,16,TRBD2,CASSPRTAGVTGELFF,TGTGCCAGCTCACCGCGAACAGCGGGAGTCACCGGGGAGCTGTTTTTT
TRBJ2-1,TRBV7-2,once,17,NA,CASSLVAGLGSYNEQFF,TGTGCCAGCAGCTTAGTCGCGGGACTTGGGAGCTACAATGAGCAGTTCTTC
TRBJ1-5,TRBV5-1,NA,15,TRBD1,CASSLAGQGDQPQHF,TGCGCCAGCAGCTTGGCGGGGCAGGGGGATCAGCCCCAGCATTTT